The 20 T cell receptor beta chains in this list originate from one sample, sequenced in a study of cytomegalovirus exposure and HLA in healthy donors. With 60 Vbeta and 13 Jbeta primers, the PCR was carried out. The protocol was immunoSEQ multiplex PCR, while the TCRdb copy is restricted to in-frame clones and leaves out a portion. The data show roughly 140,000 clones, roughly 9.4% seen once. The sequencing sample was made of PBMCs. These receptors all stem from a male donor in good health and CMV-seronegative.

The chain combines TRBV9 with TRBJ1-4; TRBD1 matches 7 bases. The CDR3 sequence is 14 residues long. Germline lookup yields CDR1 SGDLS and CDR2 YYNGEE. Trimming removed 3 bases from V and 10 bases from J; junction bases left unmatched: 9. The chain's CDR3 is CASSGEGGRGKLFF. Here the CDR3 DNA reads TGTGCCAGCAGCGGTGAAGGGGGCAGAGGAAAACTGTTTTTT.

Concerning this clone itself: At the DNA level, this CDR3 is encoded by other sequences in the same sample as well. The V gene is TRBV7-9, the J gene TRBJ1-1; D remains ambiguous. This CDR3 region has 13 residues. V lost 1 base to trimming and J lost 5 bases, with 8 bases between them. CDR1 SEHNR and CDR2 FQNEAQ come from the germline V gene (reference sequence). The CDR3 sequence is CASSLEGGTEAFF. The DNA of the CDR3 is TGTGCCAGCAGCTTAGAGGGAGGGACTGAAGCTTTCTTT.

The rearrangement uses TRBV15 and TRBJ1-2, with D possibly TRBD1 on 5 matching bases. The ends were cut back, 0 bases at V and 4 bases at J, with 12 bases in the middle. Germline CDR1 is LNHNV and CDR2 is YYDKDF (reference sequence). This CDR3 contains 15 residues. CDR3 in DNA: TGTGCCACCAGCAGAGAGGGGACTTTTCCCTATGGCTACACCTTC. Protein product: CATSREGTFPYGYTF. The full variable domain, in which reference TRBV15 and TRBJ1-2 provide the parts outside the CDR3, is DAMVIQNPRYQVTQFGKPVTLSCSQTLNHNVMYWYQQKSSQAPKLLFHYYDKDFNNEADTPDNFQSRRPNTSFCFLDIRSPGLGDTAMYLCATSREGTFPYGYTFGSGTRLTVV.

This clone has more than one count but fewer than ten. The gene calls are TRBV2 and TRBJ2-5; 11 bases align to TRBD2. The V gene's germline CDR1 is SNHLY and CDR2 FYNNEI. The CDR3 runs 16 residues. Trimming removed 6 bases from V and 5 bases from J; junction bases left unmatched: 11. The CDR3 reads CASRSGTSGETETQYF. The CDR3 coding sequence is TGTGCCAGCAGATCCGGGACTAGCGGCGAGACGGAGACCCAGTACTTC.

The V and J genes are TRBV5-4 and TRBJ1-5, with a possible D match to TRBD1 (6 bases). Trimming removed 0 bases at V and 11 bases at J, with 12 bases between. CDR1 SGHNT and CDR2 YYREEE come from the germline V gene (reference sequence). The CDR3 spans 13 residues. CDR3 loop: CASSLEQGSAQHF. The DNA of the CDR3 is TGTGCCAGCAGCTTGGAACAGGGATCGGCCCAGCATTTT.

The V gene is TRBV10-1, the J gene TRBJ2-3; 14 bases agree with TRBD2. The CDR3 has 18 residues. With 2 bases clipped from V and 8 bases from J, the junction kept 12 bases outside the gene matches. CDR1 is WNHNN, CDR2 SYGVQD, per germline (reference sequence). The CDR3: CASSETGTSGSIIVTQYF. CDR3 nucleotides: TGCGCCAGCAGTGAGACCGGGACTAGCGGGAGTATCATCGTTACGCAGTATTTT.

This rearrangement joins TRBV6-5 to TRBJ2-7, with 10 nucleotides matching TRBD1. V lost 0 bases, J lost 6 bases, and 8 bases stayed unmatched. Germline V gene data show CDR1 as MNHEY and CDR2 as SVGAGI. This CDR3 region has 16 residues. The CDR3 nucleotides read TGTGCCAGCAGTTACTCGAAAAGGGACAGGGGTTCCGAGCAGTACTTC. Encoded protein: CASSYSKRDRGSEQYF.

This clone was seen more than once but under ten times. The V and J genes are TRBV27 and TRBJ1-3; 9 nucleotides align to TRBD1. The CDR3 has 14 residues. The junction had 4 bases not matched to a gene; V was cut back by 6 bases and J by 4 bases. CDR1 is MNHEY and CDR2 is SMNVEV in the germline V gene (reference sequence). The CDR3 DNA reads as TGTGCCAGCAGCTCCGGGACAGGGGGAAACACCATATATTTT. It translates to CASSSGTGGNTIYF.

The chain carries TRBV19 and TRBJ1-1; D gene uncertain. The germline V gene encodes CDR1 LNHDA and CDR2 SQIVND (reference sequence). This CDR3 comprises 15 residues. The V end was cut by 6 bases, the J end by 1 base, with 15 bases between. CDR3 DNA sequence: TGTGCCAGTAGCCCTCTCCTGGCAACGAACACTGAAGCTTTCTTT. Translating it yields CASSPLLATNTEAFF. Drawing the rest from reference TRBV19 and TRBJ1-1, the complete variable domain is DGGITQSPKYLFRKEGQNVTLSCEQNLNHDAMYWYRQDPGQGLRLIYYSQIVNDFQKGDIAEGYSVSREKKESFPLTVTSAQKNPTAFYLCASSPLLATNTEAFFGQGTRLTVV.

A few counts support this clone. V and J are TRBV7-2 and TRBJ2-5; TRBD1 agrees at 7 bases. Germline lookup yields CDR1 SGHTA and CDR2 FQGNSA. V was pared by 8 bases and J by 5 bases, with 11 bases of the junction left unmatched. The CDR3 consists of 14 residues. CDR3 coding DNA: TGTGCCAGCCGCTCGGAGACAGGGTGGGAGACCCAGTACTTC. This sequence encodes CASRSETGWETQYF.

This chain connects TRBV15 to TRBJ1-4; D gene unclear. This CDR3 has 16 amino acids. The V end was cut by 0 bases, the J end by 8 bases, with 16 bases between. CDR1 is LNHNV and CDR2 is YYDKDF in the germline V gene (reference sequence). In DNA, the CDR3 is TGTGCCACCAGCAGAGATCACCGGGAAGAAAAAGAAAAACTGTTTTTT. It translates to CATSRDHREEKEKLFF.

The chain combines TRBV7-2 with TRBJ2-7; 8 bases line up with TRBD2. The CDR3 is 13 residues long. In germline, CDR1 is SGHTA, CDR2 FQGNSA. V shed 6 bases and J 5 bases; nucleotides not matched to a gene: 6. CDR3 in amino acids: CASRRDSGNEQYF. The CDR3 nucleotides are TGTGCCAGCAGGCGGGATAGCGGGAACGAGCAGTACTTC.

This clone was observed a handful of times. The chain couples TRBV7-8 to TRBJ2-1; D is undetermined. The CDR3 covers 15 residues. Germline V gene sequence: CDR1 SGHVS, CDR2 FQNEAQ. Between the trimmed V and J ends, which lost 5 bases and 2 bases, there was a span of 13 bases. This CDR3 reads CASSPRSAPYNEQFF. CDR3 nucleotide sequence: TGTGCCAGCAGCCCGAGGTCGGCGCCCTACAATGAGCAGTTCTTC.

This chain links TRBV28 with TRBJ2-3; 7 nucleotides agree with TRBD1. CDR3 length: 17 amino acids. Per the germline V gene, CDR1 is MDHEN and CDR2 is SYDVKM. With V trimmed by 3 bases and J by 6 bases, 15 bases remained unmatched. Written as DNA, the CDR3 is TGTGCCAGCAGTTTGTCGGCACAGGGGCCGGGATTGGATACGCAGTATTTT. It encodes CASSLSAQGPGLDTQYF.

This clone has only a few counts. The chain recombines TRBV7-6 with TRBJ2-1, with a possible D match to TRBD2 (5 bases). Germline V CDR1 and CDR2: SGHVS, FNYEAQ. The CDR3 runs 15 residues. V was clipped by 7 bases and J by 8 bases, with 21 bases between them. CDR3: CASTYLPGSEDEQFF. CDR3 DNA: TGTGCCAGCACCTACCTCCCGGGTAGCGAAGATGAGCAGTTCTTC.

This clone was seen a handful of times. This chain links TRBV14 with TRBJ2-6, with D possibly TRBD1 on 5 matching bases. Trimming removed 0 bases from V and 0 bases from J, with 12 bases in between. This CDR3 contains 18 residues. In germline, CDR1 is SGHDN, CDR2 FVKESK. CDR3 DNA sequence: TGTGCCAGCAGCCAAGATCTCGACAGCCTCTCTGGGGCCAACGTCCTGACTTTC. Translating it yields CASSQDLDSLSGANVLTF.

V usage is TRBV19 and J usage is TRBJ2-7; D perhaps matches TRBD2 (5 bases). V dropped 2 bases and J dropped 7 bases, with 18 bases sitting between them. The CDR3 contains 15 residues. CDR1 and CDR2 from the germline V gene are LNHDA and SQIVND (reference sequence). CDR3 DNA: TGTGCCAGTAGTATAAGGCCGGGGTTGGAGTGGGAGCAGTACTTC. This sequence encodes CASSIRPGLEWEQYF.

The chain employs TRBV4-1 and TRBJ2-5; D is undetermined. V was cut by 4 bases and J by 5 bases, with 11 bases left in between. CDR1 and CDR2 from the germline V gene are MGHRA and YSYEKL. This CDR3 spans 13 amino acids. The CDR3 nucleotides are TGCGCCAGCAGCCCGCCGGCGGAGGAGACCCAGTACTTC. Translated, it gives CASSPPAEETQYF.

The chain joins TRBV20-1 to TRBJ1-5; D call uncertain. Germline-derived CDR1 and CDR2 are DFQATT and SNEGSKA (reference sequence). V was cut by 6 bases and J by 11 bases, with 11 bases left in between. CDR3 length: 10 residues. The CDR3 nucleotides read TGCAGTGCCTACGACGAGGCCCAGCATTTT. Translated: CSAYDEAQHF.

This clone was seen a handful of times. The chain has TRBV27 and TRBJ2-5; 9 positions agree with TRBD1. CDR3 length: 14 residues. V trimming: 2 bases; J trimming: 7 bases; junction bases outside the gene matches: 5. The germline gives CDR1 MNHEY, CDR2 SMNVEV (reference sequence). DNA of the CDR3: TGTGCCAGCAGTTTAACAGGGGGCAGGGTGACCCAGTACTTC. Translating it yields CASSLTGGRVTQYF.